These 26 T cell receptor beta chains came from one sample sequenced in a study of blood T cell repertoires in COVID-19 (dated by TCRdb to the early 2020s). Receptor amplification or capture employed the immunoSEQ multiplex PCR assay. TCRdb limited this immuneACCESS table to in-frame rearrangements with V and J called. A share of clones is missing; checked studies link under half to unresolved V genes, and the rest is unexplained. The sample profile shows approximately 300,000 clones; approximately 90% of them were found once. About 4.1% of the sample belongs to the ten largest clones. The source material was PBMCs or T cells enriched from blood (not recorded which). The receptor source for this set is a man between 25 and 39 years old who had recovered from COVID-19.

This chain uses TRBV2 with TRBJ1-3; no clear D gene. From germline, CDR1 is SNHLY and CDR2 FYNNEI. Trimming removed 3 bases at V and 1 base at J, with 7 bases between. The CDR3 loop spans 14 amino acids. This CDR3 is CASSEPRSGNTIYF. The DNA of the CDR3 is TGTGCCAGCAGTGAGCCCAGGTCTGGAAACACCATATATTTT.

The rearrangement uses TRBV28 and TRBJ2-5, with no clear D. Trimming removed 8 bases from V and 5 bases from J, with 15 bases in between. CDR3 length: 13 amino acids. Germline values: CDR1 MDHEN, CDR2 SYDVKM. As DNA, the CDR3 is TGTGCCAGCTTGACCGTTACGCGGGAGACCCAGTACTTC. This translates into CASLTVTRETQYF.

Comment on this clone: This CDR3 is also generated by other DNA sequences in the sample. V gene TRBV7-2 combines with J gene TRBJ2-3, with D tentatively TRBD1 (6 bases). This CDR3 comprises 13 residues. CDR1 and CDR2 from the germline V gene are SGHTA and FQGNSA. V gave up 3 bases and J gave up 6 bases, with 10 bases separating them. CDR3 loop: CASSFRGTDTQYF. The CDR3 DNA sequence: TGTGCCAGCAGCTTTAGGGGGACCGATACGCAGTATTTT.

This chain joins TRBV7-9 and TRBJ2-5; perhaps TRBD2 as D (6 bases). CDR1 is SEHNR and CDR2 is FQNEAQ in the germline V gene (reference sequence). CDR3 length: 14 residues. V gave up 2 bases and J gave up 5 bases, with 12 bases separating them. The CDR3 nucleotides are TGTGCCAGCAGCTTAACCTCAGGAGGGGAGACCCAGTACTTC. Its translation is CASSLTSGGETQYF.

A word on this clone: A read error may produce the germline difference seen at one junction end. The chain links TRBV7-7 to TRBJ2-2; 8 bases are shared with TRBD2. Germline V gene sequence: CDR1 SSHAT, CDR2 FNYEAQ (reference sequence). This CDR3 is built from 17 residues. CDR3 in amino acids: CASSLGPSGGHTGELFF. DNA for the CDR3: TGTGCTAGCAGCTTAGGTCCCAGCGGGGGACACACCGGGGAGCTGTTTTTT. Complete variable domain (other parts from reference TRBV7-7 and TRBJ2-2): GAGVSQSPRYKVTKRGQDVTLRCDPISSHATLYWYQQALGQGPEFLTYFNYEAQPDKSGLPSDRFSAERPEGSISTLTIQRTEQRDSAMYRCASSLGPSGGHTGELFFGEGSRLTVL.

J is TRBJ2-6 and V is TRBV28; 7 positions agree with TRBD1. The CDR3 contains 18 residues. J lost 0 bases, V lost 2 bases, and 7 bases had no gene match. CDR1 and CDR2 (germline): MDHEN, SYDVKM. CDR3: CASSLRQGLSSGANVLTF. The DNA for the CDR3 is TGTGCCAGCAGTTTACGACAGGGCCTCAGCTCTGGGGCCAACGTCCTGACTTTC.

A few counts support this clone. The chain couples TRBV11-1 to TRBJ2-1, with 9 bases that match TRBD2. The J segment lost 1 base and the V segment lost 4 bases, leaving 2 bases of the junction unmatched. Looked up from germline, CDR1 is SGHAT and CDR2 is FQDESV (reference sequence). The CDR3 sequence is 15 residues long. CDR3 residues: CASSYLAGSYNEQFF. CDR3 nucleotide sequence: TGTGCCAGCAGCTACCTAGCGGGGTCCTACAATGAGCAGTTCTTC.

The rearrangement joins TRBV9 to TRBJ2-2; TRBD2 might be the D (5 bases). V was shortened by 0 bases and J by 3 bases, with 12 bases between the two germline ends. This CDR3 spans 16 amino acids. The germline V gene encodes CDR1 SGDLS and CDR2 YYNGEE. This chain's CDR3 is CASSVDIGVDTGELFF. CDR3 DNA: TGTGCCAGCAGCGTAGACATCGGGGTGGACACCGGGGAGCTGTTTTTT.

This clone has only one observation. The chain employs TRBV5-5 and TRBJ2-7; TRBD2 matches 10 bases. Germline CDR1 reads SGHKS; CDR2 reads YYEKEE (reference sequence). After removal of 4 bases from V and 5 bases from J, the junction contained 6 bases not matched to a gene. This CDR3 contains 14 residues. CDR3 in amino acids: CASSVTSGINEQYF. CDR3 coding DNA: TGTGCCAGCAGCGTTACTAGCGGGATTAACGAGCAGTACTTC. The whole variable domain, remainder taken from reference TRBV5-5 and TRBJ2-7, is DAGVTQSPTHLIKTRGQQVTLRCSPISGHKSVSWYQQVLGQGPQFIFQYYEKEERGRGNFPDRFSARQFPNYSSELNVNALLLGDSALYLCASSVTSGINEQYFGPGTRLTVT.

This chain joins TRBV11-2 and TRBJ1-2; unclear D gene. CDR1 SGHAT and CDR2 FQNNGV come from the germline V gene. This CDR3 region has 15 residues. The V end lost 3 bases, the J end lost 3 bases, and 14 bases lay between the germline ends. CDR3 residues: CASSLESGLYYGYTF. The CDR3 nucleotides read TGTGCCAGCAGCTTGGAGAGTGGGTTGTACTATGGCTACACCTTC.

This chain uses TRBV4-2 with TRBJ1-2; D may be TRBD1 (5 bases). CDR1 and CDR2 from the germline V gene are LGHNA and YNFKEQ. The CDR3 sequence is 16 residues long. The germline V and J ends were trimmed by 2 bases and 4 bases, with 17 bases remaining between them. CDR3 in amino acids: CASSQPNGGVPYGYTF. As DNA, the CDR3 is TGTGCCAGCAGCCAACCCAACGGGGGGGTGCCCTATGGCTACACCTTC.

V is TRBV5-1 and J is TRBJ2-5; a possible D gene is TRBD1 (7 bases). The CDR3 covers 15 residues. Trimming stripped 1 base from V and 2 bases from J, with 12 bases between. Germline V lookup: CDR1 SGHRS, CDR2 YFSETQ. DNA for the CDR3: TGCGCCAGCAGCTTGACAGGGGAGGATCAAGAGACCCAGTACTTC. Its protein product is CASSLTGEDQETQYF.

This clone was detected a few times. The V and J genes are TRBV6-6 and TRBJ2-3; no definite D call. Trimming shortened V by 0 bases and J by 5 bases, and 9 bases separated the two germline ends. Germline assignment: CDR1 MNHNY and CDR2 SVGAGI (reference sequence). CDR3 length: 14 residues. The CDR3 loop is CASSYSSAGDTQYF. CDR3 nucleotides: TGTGCCAGCAGTTACTCTTCCGCAGGAGATACGCAGTATTTT.

The chain combines TRBV25-1 with TRBJ2-5; 12 bases line up with TRBD2. Germline CDR1 MGHDK, CDR2 SYGVNS. This CDR3 is 14 amino acids long. With V trimmed by 7 bases and J by 4 bases, 4 bases remained unmatched. The CDR3, as DNA: TGTGCCAGCACTAGCGGGGGGGCGGGAGAGACCCAGTACTTC. Its protein product is CASTSGGAGETQYF.

The chain uses TRBV10-3 and TRBJ2-5, with 8 bases matching TRBD1. The trim removed 4 bases at V and 2 bases at J, leaving 6 bases unmatched. The CDR3 sequence is 15 residues long. The germline CDR1 and CDR2 sequences are ENHRY and SYGVKD. The CDR3 loop reads CAISGTGPGQETQYF. Here the CDR3 DNA reads TGTGCCATCAGTGGGACAGGGCCGGGGCAAGAGACCCAGTACTTC.

The V call is TRBV5-1, the J call TRBJ2-7; 12 bases fit TRBD2. The CDR3 is made up of 15 amino acids. After removal of 2 bases from V and 5 bases from J, the junction contained 5 bases not matched to a gene. The germline gives CDR1 SGHRS, CDR2 YFSETQ. The CDR3 region is CASSLRTSGDNEQYF. The CDR3 bases are TGCGCCAGCAGCTTAAGGACTAGCGGGGACAACGAGCAGTACTTC.

This chain joins TRBV12-3 or TRBV12-4 and TRBJ1-2; D call uncertain. The CDR3 sequence is 13 residues long. V was cut by 8 bases and J by 13 bases, with 23 bases left in between. CDR3: CASGPAGSTIPTF. The CDR3 DNA follows: TGTGCCAGCGGGCCGGCGGGCAGTACGATCCCCACCTTC.

The chain joins TRBV18 to TRBJ2-1; a possible D gene is TRBD1 (7 bases). This CDR3 is built from 19 residues. Germline CDR1 is KGHSH and CDR2 is LQKENI. V lost 0 bases, J lost 7 bases, and 25 bases lay in between. The CDR3, as DNA: TGTGCCAGCTCACCACCAAACACCGGGCCCCACCCAGGGGGGAATGAGCAGTTCTTC. It is translated as CASSPPNTGPHPGGNEQFF. The full variable domain, rest sourced from reference TRBV18 and TRBJ2-1, is NAGVMQNPRHLVRRRGQEARLRCSPMKGHSHVYWYRQLPEEGLKFMVYLQKENIIDESGMPKERFSAEFPKEGPSILRIQQVVRGDSAAYFCASSPPNTGPHPGGNEQFFGPGTRLTVL.

The sample holds a few counts of this clone. This chain uses TRBV5-1 with TRBJ2-7, with a possible D match to TRBD1 (6 bases). Trimming took 0 bases from V and 8 from J, leaving 21 bases between them. There are 16 residues in the CDR3. Germline-derived CDR1 and CDR2 are SGHRS and YFSETQ. The CDR3 nucleotides read TGCGCCAGCAGCTTGGGAGTCCGGGACACCCGACGGAAGCAGTACTTC. Amino acid sequence: CASSLGVRDTRRKQYF.

Here the CDR3 reads CASTAEWEGELETQYF. In DNA form, the CDR3 reads TGTGCCAGCACGGCTGAGTGGGAGGGAGAGTTGGAGACCCAGTACTTC. This chain connects TRBV2 to TRBJ2-5; 7 bases fit TRBD2. Germline lookup yields CDR1 SNHLY and CDR2 FYNNEI. This CDR3 spans 16 amino acids. The ends lost 7 bases at V and 5 bases at J; junction bases unmatched: 16.

The chain links TRBV12-3 or TRBV12-4 to TRBJ2-1; D uncertain. Trimming stripped 3 bases from V and 5 bases from J, with 8 bases between. The CDR3 is 13 residues long. As DNA, the CDR3 is TGTGCCAGCAGTTTCCGACTCGACAATGAGCAGTTCTTC. This encodes CASSFRLDNEQFF.

This clone was seen only once. The chain uses TRBV19 and TRBJ1-1, with D possibly matching TRBD1 (6 bases). V dropped 8 bases and J dropped 1 base, with 14 bases sitting between them. This CDR3 region has 14 residues. Germline lookup yields CDR1 LNHDA and CDR2 SQIVND (reference sequence). CDR3 amino acids: CASLEGGGNTEAFF. For the CDR3, the DNA is TGTGCCAGTCTCGAAGGGGGGGGGAACACTGAAGCTTTCTTT.

The chain joins TRBV30 to TRBJ2-7, with TRBD2 as a possible D gene (5 bases). The V end lost 0 bases, the J end lost 7 bases, and 16 bases lay between the germline ends. The CDR3 loop spans 14 amino acids. Germline V gene data show CDR1 as GTSNPN and CDR2 as SVGIG (reference sequence). This CDR3 is CAWSVGLTIREQYF. CDR3 bases: TGTGCCTGGAGTGTAGGACTGACTATACGGGAGCAGTACTTC.

This clone has just one count. The CDR3 reads CASSPYKWGLSSYNEQFF. CDR3 in DNA: TGTGCCAGCAGTCCGTACAAGTGGGGGCTTAGCTCCTACAATGAGCAGTTCTTC. The J gene is TRBJ2-1, the V gene TRBV28; tentative D call: TRBD1 (6 bases). This CDR3 has 18 amino acids. Trimming shortened V by 5 bases and J by 0 bases, and 20 bases separated the two germline ends. Germline loops: CDR1 MDHEN, CDR2 SYDVKM.

Comment on this clone: Additional DNA sequences in this sample encode the identical CDR3. The V gene is TRBV5-4, the J gene TRBJ1-3, with D perhaps matching TRBD1 (5 bases). The CDR3 spans 15 residues. Trimming removed 0 bases from V and 1 base from J, with 8 bases in between. The germline V gene has CDR1 SGHNT and CDR2 YYREEE (reference sequence). DNA of the CDR3: TGTGCCAGCAGCTTGGCCCCAGGGTCTGGAAACACCATATATTTT. Translated, it gives CASSLAPGSGNTIYF.

V usage is TRBV9 and J usage is TRBJ1-2; D ambiguous. V shed 4 bases and J shed 6 bases, with 22 bases lying between them. Germline CDR1 and CDR2: SGDLS and YYNGEE. The CDR3 runs to 16 residues. DNA of the CDR3: TGTGCCAGCAGCCTCCAGCGGGTCACAGATGTCGATGGCTACACCTTC. Its translation is CASSLQRVTDVDGYTF.